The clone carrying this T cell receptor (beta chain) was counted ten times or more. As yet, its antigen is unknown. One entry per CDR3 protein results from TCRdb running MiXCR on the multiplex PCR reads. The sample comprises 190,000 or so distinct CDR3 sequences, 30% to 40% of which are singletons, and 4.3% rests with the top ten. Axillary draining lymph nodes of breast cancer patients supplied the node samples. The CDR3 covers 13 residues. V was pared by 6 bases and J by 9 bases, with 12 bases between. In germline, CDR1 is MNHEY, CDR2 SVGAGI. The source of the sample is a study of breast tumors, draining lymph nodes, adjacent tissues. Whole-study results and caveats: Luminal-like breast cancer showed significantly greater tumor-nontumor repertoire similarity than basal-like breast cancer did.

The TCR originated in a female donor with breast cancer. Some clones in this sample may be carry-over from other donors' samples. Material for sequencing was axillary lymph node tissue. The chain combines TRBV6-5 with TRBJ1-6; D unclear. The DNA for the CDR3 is TGTGCCAGCAGCGACATTACTAGTTCACCCCTCCACTTT. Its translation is CASSDITSSPLHF.